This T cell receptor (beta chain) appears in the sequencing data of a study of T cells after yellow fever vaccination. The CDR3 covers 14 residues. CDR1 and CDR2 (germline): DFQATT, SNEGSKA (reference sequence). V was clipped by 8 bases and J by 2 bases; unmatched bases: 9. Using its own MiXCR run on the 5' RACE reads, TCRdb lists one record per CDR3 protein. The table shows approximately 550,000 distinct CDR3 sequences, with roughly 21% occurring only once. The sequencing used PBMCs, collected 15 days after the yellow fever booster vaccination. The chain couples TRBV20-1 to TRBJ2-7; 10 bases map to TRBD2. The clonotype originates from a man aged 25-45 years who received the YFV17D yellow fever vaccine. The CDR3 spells CSFSPGLATYEQYF. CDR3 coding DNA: TGCAGTTTTTCTCCGGGACTAGCGACCTACGAGCAGTACTTC.